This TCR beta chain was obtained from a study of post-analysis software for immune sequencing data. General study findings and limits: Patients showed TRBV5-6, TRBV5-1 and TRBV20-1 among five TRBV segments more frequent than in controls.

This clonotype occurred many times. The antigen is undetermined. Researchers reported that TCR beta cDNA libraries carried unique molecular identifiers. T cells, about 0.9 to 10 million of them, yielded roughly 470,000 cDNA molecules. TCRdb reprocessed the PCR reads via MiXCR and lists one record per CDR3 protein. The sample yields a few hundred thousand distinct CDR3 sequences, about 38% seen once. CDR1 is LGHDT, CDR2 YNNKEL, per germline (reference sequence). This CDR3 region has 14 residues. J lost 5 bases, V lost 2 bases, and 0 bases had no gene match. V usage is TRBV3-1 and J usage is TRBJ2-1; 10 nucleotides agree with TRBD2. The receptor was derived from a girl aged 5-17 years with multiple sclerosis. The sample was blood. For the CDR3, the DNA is TGTGCCAGCAGCCAAAGCGGGGGGGACAATGAGCAGTTCTTC. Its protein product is CASSQSGGDNEQFF.